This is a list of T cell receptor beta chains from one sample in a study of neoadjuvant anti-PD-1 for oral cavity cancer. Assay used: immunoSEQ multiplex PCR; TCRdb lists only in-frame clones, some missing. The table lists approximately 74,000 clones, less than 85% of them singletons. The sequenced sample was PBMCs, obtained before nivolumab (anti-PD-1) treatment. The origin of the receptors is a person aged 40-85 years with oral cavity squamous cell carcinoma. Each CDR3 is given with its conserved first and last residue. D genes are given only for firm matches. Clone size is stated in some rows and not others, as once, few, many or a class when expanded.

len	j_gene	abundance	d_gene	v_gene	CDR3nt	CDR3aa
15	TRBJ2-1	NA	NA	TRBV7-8	TGTGCCAGCAGCTTACGGCGCCAGATCTACAATGAGCAGTTCTTC	CASSLRRQIYNEQFF
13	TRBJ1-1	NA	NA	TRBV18	TGTGCCAGCTCAGAGTCTGAGTACACTGAAGCTTTCTTT	CASSESEYTEAFF
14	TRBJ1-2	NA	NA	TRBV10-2	TGCGCCAGCAGTGATCCCCCCGCCGGCTATGGCTACACCTTC	CASSDPPAGYGYTF
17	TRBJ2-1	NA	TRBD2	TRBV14	TGTGCCAGCAGCCACTTAAATCGGACTAGCGGATACAATGAGCAGTTCTTC	CASSHLNRTSGYNEQFF
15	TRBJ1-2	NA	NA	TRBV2	TGTGCCAGCCGACTACAGGGTTTCGCTAACTATGGCTACACCTTC	CASRLQGFANYGYTF
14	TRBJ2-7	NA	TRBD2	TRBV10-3	TGTGCCACCGCTTCCTCTAGCGGGAGTTACGAGCAGTACTTC	CATASSSGSYEQYF
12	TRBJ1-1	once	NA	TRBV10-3	TGTGCCATCAGTGAACTCCGCTCTGAAGCTTTCTTT	CAISELRSEAFF
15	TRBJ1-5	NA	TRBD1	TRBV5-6	TGTGCCAGCAGCCGGACAGGGAATAGCAATCAGCCCCAGCATTTT	CASSRTGNSNQPQHF
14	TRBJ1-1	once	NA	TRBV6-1	TGTGCCAGCAGTGAAGCGCCCCGGATCGTTGAAGCTTTCTTT	CASSEAPRIVEAFF
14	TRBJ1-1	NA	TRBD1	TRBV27	TGTGCCAGCAGTCCCTGGACAGGGAACACTGAAGCTTTCTTT	CASSPWTGNTEAFF
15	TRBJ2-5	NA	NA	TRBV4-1	TGCGCCAGCAGCCACCTCCCAGGGTCACAAGAGACCCAGTACTTC	CASSHLPGSQETQYF
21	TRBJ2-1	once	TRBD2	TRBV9	TGTGCCAGCAGCGTAGAAAGTGGGGCTAGCGGGAGGGCCACCACCTACAATGAGCAGTTCTTC	CASSVESGASGRATTYNEQFF
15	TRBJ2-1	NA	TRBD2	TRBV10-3	TGTGCCATCGGGAGGGGAGTCGGTTTATACAATGAGCAGTTCTTC	CAIGRGVGLYNEQFF
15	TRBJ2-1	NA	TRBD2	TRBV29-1	TGCAGCGTAAGCGGGAGTTCGGGAGTGTACAATGAGCAGTTCTTC	CSVSGSSGVYNEQFF
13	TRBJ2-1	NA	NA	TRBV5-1	TGCGCCAGCACCCTTGGGCAGGGTAATGAGCAGTTCTTC	CASTLGQGNEQFF
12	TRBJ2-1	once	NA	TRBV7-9	TGTGCCAGCAGCTTTACCCTCAATGAGCAGTTCTTC	CASSFTLNEQFF
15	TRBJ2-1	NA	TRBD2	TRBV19	TGTGCCAGTAGTATTGCTAGCGGATCTTACAATGAGCAGTTCTTC	CASSIASGSYNEQFF
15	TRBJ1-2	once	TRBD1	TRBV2	TGTGCCAGCAGCGATACCCTACAGGGGGATTATGGCTACACCTTC	CASSDTLQGDYGYTF
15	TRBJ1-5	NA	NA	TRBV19	TGTGCCAGTAGTTCCCTATCATATAGCAATCAGCCCCAGCATTTT	CASSSLSYSNQPQHF
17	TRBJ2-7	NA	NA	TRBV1	TGCACCAGCAGCCAAGATGTTCGCGCGGGAGGCCCCTACGAGCAGTACTTC	CTSSQDVRAGGPYEQYF
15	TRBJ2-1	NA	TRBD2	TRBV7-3	TGTGCCAGCAGCATAGCGGGAGGGGTCCACAATGAGCAGTTCTTC	CASSIAGGVHNEQFF
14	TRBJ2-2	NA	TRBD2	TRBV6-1	TGTGCCAGCATTGCTAGCGGGTGGGCCGGGGAGCTGTTTTTT	CASIASGWAGELFF
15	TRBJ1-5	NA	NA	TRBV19	TGTGCCAGTAGTATATCCCGCGTATACGCTCAGCCCCAGCATTTT	CASSISRVYAQPQHF
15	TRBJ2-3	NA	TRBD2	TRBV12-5	TGTGCTAGTGGTCCCAGCGGGGGGCGCACAGATACGCAGTATTTT	CASGPSGGRTDTQYF
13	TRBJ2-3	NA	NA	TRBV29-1	TGCAGCGCCGTTAGGCTAAGCACAGATACGCAGTATTTT	CSAVRLSTDTQYF
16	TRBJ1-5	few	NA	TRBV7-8	TGTGCCAGCAGCCTACAGGGCGGAGCTAGCAATCAGCCCCAGCATTTT	CASSLQGGASNQPQHF
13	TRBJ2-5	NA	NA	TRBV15	TGTGCCACCAGCAGAGGGGGAGGAGAGACCCAGTACTTC	CATSRGGGETQYF
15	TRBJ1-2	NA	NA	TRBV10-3	TGTGCCATCAGTGAGAAAAGCCAATCTAACTATGGCTACACCTTC	CAISEKSQSNYGYTF
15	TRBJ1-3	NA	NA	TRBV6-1	TGTGCCAGCAGGAGGGGTCAGGGACCTACGGACACCATATATTTT	CASRRGQGPTDTIYF
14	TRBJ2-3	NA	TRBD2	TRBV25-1	TGTGCCAGCAGTGTGACGGGGGGGACAGATACGCAGTATTTT	CASSVTGGTDTQYF
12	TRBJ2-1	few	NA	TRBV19	TGTGCCAGTAGTATAGGGGGCACTGAGCAGTTCTTC	CASSIGGTEQFF
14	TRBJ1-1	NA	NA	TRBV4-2	TGTGCCAGCAGCCAAGATACGGCGAACACTGAAGCTTTCTTT	CASSQDTANTEAFF
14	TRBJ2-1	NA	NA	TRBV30	TGTGCCTGGAGTGGCGGTGGGGGGAACAATGAGCAGTTCTTC	CAWSGGGGNNEQFF
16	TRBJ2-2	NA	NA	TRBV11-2	TGTGCCAGCAGCGCTCAGGGGGGCTTAGGGACCGGGGAGCTGTTTTTT	CASSAQGGLGTGELFF
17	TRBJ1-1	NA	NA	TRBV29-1	TGCAGCGTTGTGGCAGGATCCCGCCATGAGATGAACACTGAAGCTTTCTTT	CSVVAGSRHEMNTEAFF
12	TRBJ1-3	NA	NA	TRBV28	TGTGCCAGCAGCTTGTCTGGAAACACCATATATTTT	CASSLSGNTIYF
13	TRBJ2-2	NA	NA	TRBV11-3	TGTGCCAGCAGCTTAGCCCCCACCGGGGAGCTGTTTTTT	CASSLAPTGELFF
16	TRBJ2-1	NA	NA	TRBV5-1	TGCGCCAGCAGCTTGGCCGGGACTTGGAGGGACAATGAGCAGTTCTTC	CASSLAGTWRDNEQFF
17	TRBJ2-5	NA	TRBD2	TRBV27	TGTGCCAGCAGCCGCCCGGCGGGAGCGGGAGTCCAAGAGACCCAGTACTTC	CASSRPAGAGVQETQYF
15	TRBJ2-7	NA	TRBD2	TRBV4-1	TGCGCCAGCAGCCAACCGACTAGCGGGAACTACGAGCAGTACTTC	CASSQPTSGNYEQYF
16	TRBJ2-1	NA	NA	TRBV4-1	TGCGCCAGCAGCTCGAGGGGGGCCGCACTTAAAAATGAGCAGTTCTTC	CASSSRGAALKNEQFF
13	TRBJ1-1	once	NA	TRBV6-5	TGTGCCAGCAGTTACTCACAGGGACGAGAAGCTTTCTTT	CASSYSQGREAFF
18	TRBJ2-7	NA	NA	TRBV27	TGTGCCAGCAGTTCCCGGCAGTTTGGTACGGGATCCCCCTACGAGCAGTACTTC	CASSSRQFGTGSPYEQYF
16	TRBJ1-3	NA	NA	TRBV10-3	TGTGCCATCAGTGATTCTTCCCGAATCTCTGGAAACACCATATATTTT	CAISDSSRISGNTIYF
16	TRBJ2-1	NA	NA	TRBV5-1	TGCGCCAGCAGCTTGGAACAGGGACCCAAAGTCAATGAGCAGTTCTTC	CASSLEQGPKVNEQFF
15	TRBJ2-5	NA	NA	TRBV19	TGTGCCAGTAGTACCTGGACCGGTCCAACAGAGACCCAGTACTTC	CASSTWTGPTETQYF
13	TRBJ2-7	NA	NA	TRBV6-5	TGTGCCAGCAGTTACCGAGAGTTTAGCGAGCAGTACTTC	CASSYREFSEQYF